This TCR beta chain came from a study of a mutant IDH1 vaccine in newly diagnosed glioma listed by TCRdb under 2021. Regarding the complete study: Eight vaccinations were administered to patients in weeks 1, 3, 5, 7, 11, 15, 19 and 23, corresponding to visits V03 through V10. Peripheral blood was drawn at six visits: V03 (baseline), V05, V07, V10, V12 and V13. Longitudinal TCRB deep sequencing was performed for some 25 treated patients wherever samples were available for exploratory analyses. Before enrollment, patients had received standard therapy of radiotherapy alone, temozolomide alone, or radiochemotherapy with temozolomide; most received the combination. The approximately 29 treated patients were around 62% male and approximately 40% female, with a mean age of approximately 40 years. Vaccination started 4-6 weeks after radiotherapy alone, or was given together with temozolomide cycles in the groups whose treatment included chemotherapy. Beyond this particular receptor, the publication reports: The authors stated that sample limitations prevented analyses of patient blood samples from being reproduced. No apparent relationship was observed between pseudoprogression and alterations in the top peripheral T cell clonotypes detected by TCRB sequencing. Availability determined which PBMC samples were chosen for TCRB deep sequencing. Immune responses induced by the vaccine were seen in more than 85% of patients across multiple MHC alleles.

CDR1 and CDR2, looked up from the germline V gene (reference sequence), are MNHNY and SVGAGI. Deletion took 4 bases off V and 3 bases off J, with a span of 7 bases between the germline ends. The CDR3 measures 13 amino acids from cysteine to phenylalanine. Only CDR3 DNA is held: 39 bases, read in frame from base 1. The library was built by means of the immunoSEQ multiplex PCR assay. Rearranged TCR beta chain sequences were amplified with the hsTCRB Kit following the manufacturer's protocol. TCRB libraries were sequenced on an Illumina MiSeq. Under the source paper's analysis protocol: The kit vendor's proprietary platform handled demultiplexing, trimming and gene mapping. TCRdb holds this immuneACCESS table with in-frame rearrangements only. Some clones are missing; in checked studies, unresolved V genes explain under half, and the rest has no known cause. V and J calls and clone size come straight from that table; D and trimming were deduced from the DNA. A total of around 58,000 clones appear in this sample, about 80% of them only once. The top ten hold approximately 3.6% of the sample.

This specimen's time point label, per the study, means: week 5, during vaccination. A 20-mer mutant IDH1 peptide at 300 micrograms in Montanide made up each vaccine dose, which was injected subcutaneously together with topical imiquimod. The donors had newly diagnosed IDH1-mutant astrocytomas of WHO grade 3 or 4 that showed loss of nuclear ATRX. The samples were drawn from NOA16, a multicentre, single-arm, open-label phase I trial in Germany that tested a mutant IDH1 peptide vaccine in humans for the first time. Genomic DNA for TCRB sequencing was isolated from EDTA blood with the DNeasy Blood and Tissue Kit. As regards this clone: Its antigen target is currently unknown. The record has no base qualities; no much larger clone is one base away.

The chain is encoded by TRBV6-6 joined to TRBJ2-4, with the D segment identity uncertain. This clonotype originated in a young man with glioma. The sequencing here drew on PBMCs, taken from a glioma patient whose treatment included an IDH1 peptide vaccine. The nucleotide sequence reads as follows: TGTGCCAGCAGTTCGGCCCTCAAAAACATTCAGTACTTC. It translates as CASSSALKNIQYF.